One and the same sample provided the 20 T cell receptor beta chains below, sequenced in a study of blood T cell repertoires in COVID-19. Profiled with immunoSEQ multiplex PCR; TCRdb holds only in-frame clones, not every one. The sample consists of 130,000 to 150,000 clones, 85% to 90% of them appearing once. Sequenced sample: peripheral blood. The source is a human donor in a cohort sampled during active COVID-19.

The chain recombines TRBV28 with TRBJ2-1; 10 bases are shared with TRBD2. The CDR3 contains 12 residues. Germline V lookup: CDR1 MDHEN, CDR2 SYDVKM. The V gene end was trimmed by 6 bases and the J gene end by 15 bases; junction bases not matched to a gene: 8. CDR3: CASRRAGGPTFF. For the CDR3, the DNA is TGTGCCAGCAGGAGAGCGGGAGGGCCAACGTTCTTC.

This clone came up a few times. This chain uses TRBV2 with TRBJ2-7; 7 bases agree with TRBD2. CDR1 is SNHLY and CDR2 is FYNNEI in the germline V gene. The ends lost 7 bases at V and 5 bases at J; junction bases unmatched: 5. The CDR3 is 12 residues long. The CDR3: CASTGGFDEQYF. CDR3 coding DNA: TGTGCCAGCACCGGGGGGTTCGACGAGCAGTACTTC.

The rearrangement uses TRBV19 and TRBJ2-7, with D possibly being TRBD1 (5 bases). V was trimmed by 0 bases and J by 2 bases, leaving 14 bases between them. This CDR3 comprises 16 residues. Germline V gene data show CDR1 as LNHDA and CDR2 as SQIVND (reference sequence). DNA for the CDR3: TGTGCCAGTAGTATAGATGGAACAGGCCTAGCCTACGAGCAGTACTTC. Translating it yields CASSIDGTGLAYEQYF.

This clone was picked up one time. This chain connects TRBV7-9 to TRBJ2-1; no clear D gene. The CDR3 runs 13 residues. The germline V gene encodes CDR1 SEHNR and CDR2 FQNEAQ (reference sequence). V was clipped by 1 base and J by 15 bases, with 16 bases between them. The CDR3 sequence: CASSLVPRSPVFF. The DNA of the CDR3 is TGTGCCAGCAGCTTAGTCCCCCGGTCGCCGGTGTTCTTC.

This clone is a singleton in its sample. J is TRBJ2-1 and V is TRBV20-1; D is possibly TRBD2 (5 bases). Germline-derived CDR1 and CDR2 are DFQATT and SNEGSKA (reference sequence). Deletions cut 1 base from V and 10 bases from J, with 5 bases between. The CDR3 totals 10 residues. The CDR3 DNA is TGCAGTGCTAGAGGACTAGAGCAGTTCTTC. Translation gives CSARGLEQFF.

The V and J genes are TRBV9 and TRBJ2-3, with TRBD1 as a possible D gene (5 bases). The V gene's germline CDR1 is SGDLS and CDR2 YYNGEE. This CDR3 comprises 15 residues. Deletions cut 0 bases from V and 1 base from J, with 9 bases between. CDR3 nucleotide sequence: TGTGCCAGCAGCGTAGGTGTAGGGGGCACAGATACGCAGTATTTT. This encodes CASSVGVGGTDTQYF.

The chain is built from TRBV5-1 and TRBJ2-7, with D tentatively TRBD1 (5 bases). This CDR3 has 18 residues. CDR1 is SGHRS, CDR2 YFSETQ, per germline. Trimming removed 4 bases at V and 4 bases at J, with 27 bases between. CDR3 region: CASSRDSPTSPTVYEQYF. The CDR3 DNA is TGCGCCAGCAGCCGTGACAGCCCGACTTCTCCCACTGTTTACGAGCAGTACTTC.

The J gene is TRBJ2-5, the V gene TRBV7-9, with TRBD1 matching over 7 bases. Germline V gives CDR1 SEHNR, CDR2 FQNEAQ (reference sequence). Trimming cost V 5 bases and J 5 bases; bases outside gene matches: 11. CDR3 size: 15 residues. The CDR3 loop is CASSPSRQGQETQYF. The CDR3 DNA reads TGTGCCAGCAGCCCCAGCCGACAGGGACAGGAGACCCAGTACTTC.

This clone has just one count. This chain connects TRBV30 to TRBJ2-2; 7 bases align to TRBD2. Trimming removed 4 bases from V and 5 bases from J; junction bases left unmatched: 7. CDR1 and CDR2 from the germline V gene are GTSNPN and SVGIG (reference sequence). The CDR3 totals 14 residues. The CDR3 is CAWKSGAVTGELFF. DNA of the CDR3: TGTGCCTGGAAGAGCGGGGCGGTTACCGGGGAGCTGTTTTTT.

In its sample, this clone was seen a few times. The chain recombines TRBV9 with TRBJ1-3, with D uncertain. V lost 0 bases and J 0 bases, leaving 10 bases between the germline ends. The CDR3 runs to 16 residues. CDR1 is SGDLS, CDR2 YYNGEE, per germline. The CDR3 region is CASSVEPAGSGNTIYF. CDR3 DNA: TGTGCCAGCAGCGTAGAACCGGCAGGCTCTGGAAACACCATATATTTT.

V usage is TRBV7-2 and J usage is TRBJ1-3, with TRBD1 identical over 8 bases. V trimming: 1 base; J trimming: 4 bases; junction bases outside the gene matches: 3. The CDR3 is 15 residues long. CDR1 is SGHTA, CDR2 FQGNSA, per germline. The chain's CDR3 is CASSLGDRRGNTIYF. DNA for the CDR3: TGTGCCAGCAGCTTAGGGGACAGGAGGGGAAACACCATATATTTT.

The chain has TRBV28 and TRBJ1-5; D gene uncertain. From germline, CDR1 is MDHEN and CDR2 SYDVKM. The CDR3 has 16 residues. V lost 3 bases and J lost 0, with 12 bases in between. Here the CDR3 DNA reads TGTGCCAGCAGTTTCAGAGGGAGTGATAGCAATCAGCCCCAGCATTTT. Amino acids: CASSFRGSDSNQPQHF.

V gene TRBV2 combines with J gene TRBJ2-5; D may be TRBD2 (6 bases). The germline V gene has CDR1 SNHLY and CDR2 FYNNEI. V dropped 5 bases and J dropped 0 bases, with 10 bases sitting between them. The CDR3 contains 14 residues. The CDR3 DNA sequence: TGTGCCAGCAGTCCATGGACTAACCAAGAGACCCAGTACTTC. It encodes CASSPWTNQETQYF.

This chain connects TRBV7-9 to TRBJ2-1; the D gene is possibly TRBD2 (5 bases). Germline values: CDR1 SEHNR, CDR2 FQNEAQ (reference sequence). This CDR3 contains 14 residues. Trimming took off 2 bases at V and 8 bases at J, with 13 bases between the two ends. The CDR3 region is CASSLSGMVHEQFF. The CDR3 DNA follows: TGTGCCAGCAGCTTATCGGGAATGGTTCATGAGCAGTTCTTC.

The gene calls are TRBV18 and TRBJ1-1, with D tentatively TRBD1 (5 bases). Germline assignment: CDR1 KGHSH and CDR2 LQKENI. Trimming left V 5 bases short and J 3 bases short, with 19 bases between. The CDR3 has 16 residues. In DNA form, the CDR3 reads TGTGCCAGCTCATGGGGGACTATTTTTATGGACACTGAAGCTTTCTTT. This encodes CASSWGTIFMDTEAFF. The variable domain in full, completed from reference TRBV18 and TRBJ1-1, reads NAGVMQNPRHLVRRRGQEARLRCSPMKGHSHVYWYRQLPEEGLKFMVYLQKENIIDESGMPKERFSAEFPKEGPSILRIQQVVRGDSAAYFCASSWGTIFMDTEAFFGQGTRLTVV.

The genes are TRBV6-2 or TRBV6-3 and TRBJ2-3; perhaps TRBD2 as D (7 bases). The germline gives CDR1 MNHEY, CDR2 SVGEGT. V was pared by 0 bases and J by 1 base, with 14 bases between. The CDR3 is made up of 17 amino acids. The CDR3 spells CASSYSRAGGRTDTQYF. The CDR3, as DNA: TGTGCCAGCAGTTACTCCCGGGCCGGGGGGCGCACAGATACGCAGTATTTT.

This clone was detected once. The chain has TRBV7-3 and TRBJ1-1; possible D gene TRBD1, 5 bases. CDR1 and CDR2 (germline): SGHTA, FQGTGA. This CDR3 comprises 15 residues. Trimming cost V 5 bases and J 3 bases, with 16 bases left between them. CDR3 sequence: CASSPGGAIDTEAFF. Written as DNA, the CDR3 is TGTGCCAGCAGCCCTGGCGGGGCTATTGACACTGAAGCTTTCTTT.

The chain couples TRBV5-1 to TRBJ2-3; no clear D gene. The CDR3 contains 15 residues. Germline CDR1 reads SGHRS; CDR2 reads YFSETQ. Deletions cut 4 bases from V and 0 bases from J, with 12 bases between. CDR3 coding DNA: TGCGCCAGCAGCCCGATGCCCAGTAGCACAGATACGCAGTATTTT. Translation: CASSPMPSSTDTQYF.

The chain links TRBV3-1 (or the pseudogene TRBV3-2) to TRBJ1-2; 7 nucleotides agree with TRBD1. In germline, CDR1 is LGHDT, CDR2 YNNKEL (reference sequence). This CDR3 contains 16 residues. The V gene end was trimmed by 1 base and the J gene end by 4 bases; junction bases not matched to a gene: 9. CDR3 region: CASSQGRASGGYGYTF. The CDR3 DNA is TGTGCCAGCAGCCAAGGGAGGGCCTCAGGGGGCTATGGCTACACCTTC.

V is TRBV29-1 and J is TRBJ2-2; TRBD1 is a possible D gene (5 bases). The germline V gene has CDR1 SQVTM and CDR2 ANQGSEA. Trimming shortened V by 4 bases and J by 4 bases, and 7 bases separated the two germline ends. The CDR3 contains 12 residues. The DNA of the CDR3 is TGCAGCGTTGTAGGGGCCACCGGGGAGCTGTTTTTT. Its protein product is CSVVGATGELFF.